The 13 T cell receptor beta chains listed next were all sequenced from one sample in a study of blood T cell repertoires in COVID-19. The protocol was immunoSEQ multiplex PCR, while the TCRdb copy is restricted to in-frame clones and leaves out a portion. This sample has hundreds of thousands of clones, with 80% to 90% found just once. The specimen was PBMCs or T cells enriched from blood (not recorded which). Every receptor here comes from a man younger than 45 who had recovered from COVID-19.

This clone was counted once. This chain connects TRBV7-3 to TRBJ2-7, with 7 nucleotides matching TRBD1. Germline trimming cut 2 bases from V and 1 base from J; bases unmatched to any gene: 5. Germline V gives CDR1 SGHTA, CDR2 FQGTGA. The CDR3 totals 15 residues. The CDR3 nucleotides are TGTGCCAGCAGCTTAGAACAGGGGTGGTCCTACGAGCAGTACTTC. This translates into CASSLEQGWSYEQYF.

CDR3 residues: CASSLVDSEAFF. CDR3 bases: TGTGCCAGCAGTTTAGTGGACAGTGAAGCTTTCTTT. The chain carries TRBV12-3 or TRBV12-4 and TRBJ1-1, with D possibly being TRBD1 (6 bases). The CDR3 covers 12 residues. V shed 1 base and J shed 7 bases, with 7 bases lying between them.

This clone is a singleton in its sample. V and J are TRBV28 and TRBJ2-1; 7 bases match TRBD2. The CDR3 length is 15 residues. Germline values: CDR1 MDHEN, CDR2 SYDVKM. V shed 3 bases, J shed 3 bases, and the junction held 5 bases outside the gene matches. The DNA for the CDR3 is TGTGCCAGCAGTTTCGGTCGCGGGGGCTACAATGAGCAGTTCTTC. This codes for CASSFGRGGYNEQFF.

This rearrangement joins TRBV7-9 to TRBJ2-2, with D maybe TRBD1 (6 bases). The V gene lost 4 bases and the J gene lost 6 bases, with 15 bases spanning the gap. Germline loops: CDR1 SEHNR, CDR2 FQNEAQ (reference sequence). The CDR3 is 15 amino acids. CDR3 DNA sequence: TGTGCCAGCAGCTATCAGACAGGCGTCCCCGGGGAGCTGTTTTTT. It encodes CASSYQTGVPGELFF.

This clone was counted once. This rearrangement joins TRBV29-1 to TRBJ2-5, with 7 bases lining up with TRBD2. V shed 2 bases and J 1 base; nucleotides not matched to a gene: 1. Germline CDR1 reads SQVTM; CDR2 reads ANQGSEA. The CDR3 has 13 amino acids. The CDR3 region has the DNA TGCAGCGTTGAACTAGCGGCCCAAGAGACCCAGTACTTC. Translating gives CSVELAAQETQYF. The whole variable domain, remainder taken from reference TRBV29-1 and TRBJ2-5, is SAVISQKPSRDICQRGTSLTIQCQVDSQVTMMFWYRQQPGQSLTLIATANQGSEATYESGFVIDKFPISRPNLTFSTLTVSNMSPEDSSIYLCSVELAAQETQYFGPGTRLLVL.

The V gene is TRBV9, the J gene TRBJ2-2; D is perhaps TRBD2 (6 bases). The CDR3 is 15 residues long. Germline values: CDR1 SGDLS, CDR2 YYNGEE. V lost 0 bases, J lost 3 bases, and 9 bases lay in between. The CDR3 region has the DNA TGTGCCAGCAGCGTAGAATCGGGAGACACCGGGGAGCTGTTTTTT. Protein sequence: CASSVESGDTGELFF.

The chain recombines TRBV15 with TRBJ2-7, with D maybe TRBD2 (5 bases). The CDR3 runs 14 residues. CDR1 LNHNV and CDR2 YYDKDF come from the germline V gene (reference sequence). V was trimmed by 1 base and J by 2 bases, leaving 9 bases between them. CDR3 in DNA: TGTGCCACCAGCAGAGGTAGGACTGCCTACGAGCAGTACTTC. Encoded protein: CATSRGRTAYEQYF.

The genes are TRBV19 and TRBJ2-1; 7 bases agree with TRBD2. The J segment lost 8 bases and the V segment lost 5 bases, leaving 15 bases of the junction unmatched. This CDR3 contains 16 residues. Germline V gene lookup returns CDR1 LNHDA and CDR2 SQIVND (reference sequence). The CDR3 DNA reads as TGTGCCAGTAGTCCCATAGAGGCTAGCGGAGGGGATGAGCAGTTCTTC. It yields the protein CASSPIEASGGDEQFF. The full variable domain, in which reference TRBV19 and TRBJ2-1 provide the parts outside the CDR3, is DGGITQSPKYLFRKEGQNVTLSCEQNLNHDAMYWYRQDPGQGLRLIYYSQIVNDFQKGDIAEGYSVSREKKESFPLTVTSAQKNPTAFYLCASSPIEASGGDEQFFGPGTRLTVL.

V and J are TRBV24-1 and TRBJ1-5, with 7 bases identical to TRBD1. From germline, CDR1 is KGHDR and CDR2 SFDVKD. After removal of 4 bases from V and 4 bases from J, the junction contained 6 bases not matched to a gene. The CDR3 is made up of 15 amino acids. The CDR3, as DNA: TGTGCCACCAGTGACCGGACAGGCCTTAATCAGCCCCAGCATTTT. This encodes CATSDRTGLNQPQHF.

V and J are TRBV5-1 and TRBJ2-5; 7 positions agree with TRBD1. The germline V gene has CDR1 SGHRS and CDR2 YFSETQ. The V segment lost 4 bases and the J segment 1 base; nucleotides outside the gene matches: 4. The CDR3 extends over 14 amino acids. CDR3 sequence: CASSPTGVQETQYF. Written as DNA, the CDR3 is TGCGCCAGCAGCCCAACAGGGGTCCAAGAGACCCAGTACTTC.

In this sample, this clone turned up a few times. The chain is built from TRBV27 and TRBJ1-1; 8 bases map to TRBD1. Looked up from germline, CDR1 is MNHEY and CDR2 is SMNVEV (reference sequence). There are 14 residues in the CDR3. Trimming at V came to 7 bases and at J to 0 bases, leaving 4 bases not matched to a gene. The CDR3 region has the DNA TGTGCCAGCACCCGGACAGGGCTGAACACTGAAGCTTTCTTT. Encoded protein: CASTRTGLNTEAFF.

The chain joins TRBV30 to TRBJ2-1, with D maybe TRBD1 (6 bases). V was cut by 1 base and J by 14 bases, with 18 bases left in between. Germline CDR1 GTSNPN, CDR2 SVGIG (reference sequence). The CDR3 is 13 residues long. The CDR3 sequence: CAWSATGPGQEFF. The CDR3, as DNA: TGTGCCTGGAGTGCCACCGGGCCGGGACAAGAGTTCTTC. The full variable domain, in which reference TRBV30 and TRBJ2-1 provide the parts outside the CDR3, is SQTIHQWPATLVQPVGSPLSLECTVEGTSNPNLYWYRQAAGRGLQLLFYSVGIGQISSEVPQNLSASRPQDRQFILSSKKLLLSDSGFYLCAWSATGPGQEFFGPGTRLTVL.

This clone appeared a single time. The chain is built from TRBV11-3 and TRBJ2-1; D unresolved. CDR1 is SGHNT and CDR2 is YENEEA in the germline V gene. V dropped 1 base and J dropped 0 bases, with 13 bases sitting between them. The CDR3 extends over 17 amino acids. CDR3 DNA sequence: TGTGCCAGCAGCTTAGGCGGCACCTATAACTCCTACAATGAGCAGTTCTTC. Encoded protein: CASSLGGTYNSYNEQFF.